The 3 T cell receptor beta chains below all came from one sample that was sequenced in a study of blood T cell repertoires in COVID-19. Produced via immunoSEQ multiplex PCR; TCRdb's table is partial and in-frame only. The data contain 400,000 to 500,000 clones, 70% to 90% of them singletons. The sample comprised PBMCs or T cells enriched from blood (not recorded which). Every receptor here comes from a woman aged 18-30 years who had been exposed to COVID-19.

V and J are TRBV5-1 and TRBJ2-7; 12 bases align to TRBD2. The CDR3 length is 14 residues. V trimming: 0 bases; J trimming: 12 bases; junction bases outside the gene matches: 7. Looked up from germline, CDR1 is SGHRS and CDR2 is YFSETQ. The DNA of the CDR3 is TGCGCCAGCAGCTTGGAAGCTAGCGGGAGGGCCTGGTACTTC. It is translated as CASSLEASGRAWYF.

V is TRBV5-1 and J is TRBJ2-5, with D perhaps TRBD2 (5 bases). CDR1 is SGHRS, CDR2 YFSETQ, per germline. The V end lost 0 bases, the J end lost 4 bases, and 16 bases lay between the germline ends. CDR3 size: 16 residues. The CDR3 nucleotides read TGCGCCAGCAGCTTGGTCGGGGTCGGTCGTCGAGAGACCCAGTACTTC. It is translated as CASSLVGVGRRETQYF. The whole variable domain, filled in from reference TRBV5-1 and TRBJ2-5, reads KAGVTQTPRYLIKTRGQQVTLSCSPISGHRSVSWYQQTPGQGLQFLFEYFSETQRNKGNFPGRFSGRQFSNSRSEMNVSTLELGDSALYLCASSLVGVGRRETQYFGPGTRLLVL.

V and J are TRBV7-9 and TRBJ1-5; 9 bases are a match to TRBD1. This CDR3 has 17 residues. Germline V gene lookup returns CDR1 SEHNR and CDR2 FQNEAQ (reference sequence). Trimming removed 2 bases from V and 7 bases from J; junction bases left unmatched: 12. The DNA for the CDR3 is TGTGCCAGCAGCTTACCTCCTTCGGGACAGGGAGACCAGCCCCAGCATTTT. It yields the protein CASSLPPSGQGDQPQHF.